A single sample gave rise to the 16 T cell receptor beta chains below, sequenced in a study of blood T cell repertoires in COVID-19. Generated by immunoSEQ multiplex PCR, the TCRdb table keeps only in-frame clones and is missing some. Among under 350,000 clones, around nine tenths were seen once, and the ten largest hold about 4.6%. Material for sequencing was peripheral blood. The receptor source for this set is a man in his forties with acute or convalescent COVID-19.

This clone is a singleton in its sample. The chain uses TRBV12-3 or TRBV12-4 and TRBJ1-2, with D possibly matching TRBD1 (6 bases). The CDR3 is 12 residues long. V lost 3 bases, J lost 8 bases, and 10 bases lay in between. The CDR3 sequence is CASSLGGRGYTF. For the CDR3, the DNA is TGTGCCAGCAGTTTGGGGGGGCGCGGCTACACCTTC.

This chain joins TRBV25-1 and TRBJ2-2; maybe TRBD1 (6 bases). CDR3 length: 15 amino acids. Germline V gene sequence: CDR1 MGHDK, CDR2 SYGVNS. Trimming took 3 bases from V and 4 from J, leaving 12 bases between them. Written as DNA, the CDR3 is TGTGCCAGCAGTGACAGGGGCGCCTTCACCGGGGAGCTGTTTTTT. Protein: CASSDRGAFTGELFF.

The chain carries TRBV12-3 or TRBV12-4 and TRBJ1-5; D gene ambiguous. The CDR3 extends over 13 amino acids. Deletions cut 6 bases from V and 2 bases from J, with 8 bases between. The CDR3 DNA reads as TGTGCCAGCAGCCCTTATGGCAATCAGCCCCAGCATTTT. It codes for CASSPYGNQPQHF.

The genes are TRBV5-4 and TRBJ2-7; a weak D match, TRBD1 (5 bases). The germline CDR1 and CDR2 sequences are SGHNT and YYREEE (reference sequence). V lost 3 bases and J lost 5, with 18 bases in between. The CDR3 length is 15 residues. The DNA for the CDR3 is TGTGCCAGCAGCTCACCCCCCCAGGGTAAACACGAGCAGTACTTC. It codes for CASSSPPQGKHEQYF.

This chain links TRBV5-1 with TRBJ2-3; perhaps TRBD2 as D (6 bases). The CDR3 spans 16 residues. In germline, CDR1 is SGHRS, CDR2 YFSETQ. Trimming took 4 bases from V and 2 from J, leaving 17 bases between them. The CDR3 DNA reads TGCGCCAGCAGCCCCCTGGCGGGGTCGTACACAGATACGCAGTATTTT. Translating it yields CASSPLAGSYTDTQYF.

V and J are TRBV18 and TRBJ1-1, with 8 bases that match TRBD1. Germline loops: CDR1 KGHSH, CDR2 LQKENI. V lost 4 bases to trimming and J lost 3 bases; unmatched junction nucleotides: 4. This CDR3 comprises 14 residues. This CDR3 reads CASSLLTGDTEAFF. CDR3 coding DNA: TGTGCCAGCTCACTTTTGACAGGGGACACTGAAGCTTTCTTT.

The chain uses TRBV5-1 and TRBJ2-7; 9 positions match TRBD1. CDR3 length equals 14 residues. CDR1 and CDR2 (germline): SGHRS, YFSETQ. V shed 9 bases and J 1 base; nucleotides not matched to a gene: 8. This CDR3 is CATRRTGDSYEQYF. CDR3 DNA sequence: TGCGCCACCAGAAGGACAGGGGATTCCTACGAGCAGTACTTC. Variable domain in full (rest from reference TRBV5-1 and TRBJ2-7): KAGVTQTPRYLIKTRGQQVTLSCSPISGHRSVSWYQQTPGQGLQFLFEYFSETQRNKGNFPGRFSGRQFSNSRSEMNVSTLELGDSALYLCATRRTGDSYEQYFGPGTRLTVT.

The V and J genes are TRBV28 and TRBJ2-7; 8 bases map to TRBD1. This CDR3 has 14 amino acids. V was clipped by 6 bases and J by 5 bases; unmatched bases: 9. In germline, CDR1 is MDHEN, CDR2 SYDVKM. The DNA of the CDR3 is TGTGCCAGCAGCCGGGCAGGGGGCTTGAACGAGCAGTACTTC. Protein sequence: CASSRAGGLNEQYF.

This chain connects TRBV2 to TRBJ1-5; the D gene is possibly TRBD1 (5 bases). V lost 10 bases and J 0 bases, leaving 10 bases between the germline ends. CDR3 length: 13 amino acids. Germline V CDR1 and CDR2: SNHLY, FYNNEI. CDR3 bases: TGTGCCACCTCCAGGGATAGCAATCAGCCCCAGCATTTT. Residues: CATSRDSNQPQHF.

This clone appeared a few times. The chain's CDR3 is CATQGTGGSNQPQHF. The CDR3 DNA sequence: TGTGCCACCCAGGGTACAGGGGGAAGCAATCAGCCCCAGCATTTT. The rearrangement uses TRBV24-1 and TRBJ1-5; the match to TRBD1 covers 8 bases. Trimming took 9 bases from V and 1 from J; bases not matched to a gene: 7. Germline-derived CDR1 and CDR2 are KGHDR and SFDVKD. The CDR3 totals 15 residues.

The rearrangement uses TRBV5-1 and TRBJ2-4, with TRBD2 matching 7 bases. CDR3 length equals 15 residues. After removal of 0 bases from V and 2 bases from J, the junction contained 2 bases not matched to a gene. Germline CDR1 and CDR2: SGHRS and YFSETQ. CDR3 amino acids: CASSLATSSKNIQYF. The CDR3 DNA sequence: TGCGCCAGCAGCTTGGCGACTAGCTCCAAAAACATTCAGTACTTC.

Concerning this clone itself: The sample has other DNA sequences that encode this CDR3 too. V gene TRBV19 combines with J gene TRBJ1-1; D is perhaps TRBD1 (5 bases). This CDR3 is built from 13 residues. The V end lost 8 bases, the J end lost 2 bases, and 12 bases lay between the germline ends. CDR1 is LNHDA and CDR2 is SQIVND in the germline V gene (reference sequence). The CDR3, as DNA: TGTGCCAGTTCACTGACAGTTAACACTGAAGCTTTCTTT. This sequence encodes CASSLTVNTEAFF.

This clone was counted between two and nine times. The V call is TRBV5-1, the J call TRBJ2-3; a possible D gene is TRBD1 (6 bases). CDR1 is SGHRS and CDR2 is YFSETQ in the germline V gene. Trimming removed 7 bases from V and 2 bases from J, with 17 bases in between. This CDR3 is 15 amino acids long. CDR3 region: CASAKNGQHTDTQYF. The DNA for the CDR3 is TGCGCCAGCGCAAAAAACGGACAGCACACAGATACGCAGTATTTT.

This chain connects TRBV2 to TRBJ1-2, with TRBD1 as a possible D gene (6 bases). CDR3 size: 15 residues. Trimming removed 6 bases from V and 1 base from J, with 15 bases in between. The germline gives CDR1 SNHLY, CDR2 FYNNEI. The CDR3 region is CASRGTGTFNYGYTF. The CDR3 DNA sequence: TGTGCCAGCAGGGGCACTGGGACATTTAACTATGGCTACACCTTC. The whole variable domain, remainder taken from reference TRBV2 and TRBJ1-2, is EPEVTQTPSHQVTQMGQEVILRCVPISNHLYFYWYRQILGQKVEFLVSFYNNEISEKSEIFDDQFSVERPDGSNFTLKIRSTKLEDSAMYFCASRGTGTFNYGYTFGSGTRLTVV.

The J gene is TRBJ1-5, the V gene TRBV3-1 (or the pseudogene TRBV3-2), with 9 bases fitting TRBD1. With 5 bases clipped from V and 5 bases from J, the junction kept 7 bases outside the gene matches. There are 15 residues in the CDR3. Germline loops: CDR1 LGHDT, CDR2 YNNKEL (reference sequence). The CDR3 coding sequence is TGTGCCAGCAGCTTCGGGACAGGGAGTGATCAGCCCCAGCATTTT. Translation gives CASSFGTGSDQPQHF.

This chain's CDR3 is CASSLSGRGSSNQPQHF. Written as DNA, the CDR3 is TGTGCCAGCAGTTTATCGGGGAGGGGCTCTAGCAATCAGCCCCAGCATTTT. The chain recombines TRBV27 with TRBJ1-5, with a tentative D call TRBD1 (5 bases). The germline CDR1 and CDR2 sequences are MNHEY and SMNVEV (reference sequence). There are 17 residues in the CDR3. Trimming took 0 bases from V and 0 from J, leaving 12 bases between them.